A single sample is the source of the 32 T cell receptor beta chains below, sequenced in a study of blood T cell repertoires in COVID-19. Assay used: immunoSEQ multiplex PCR; TCRdb lists only in-frame clones, some missing. The profile shows some 50,000 clones, 77% of them singletons. The sequenced sample consisted of peripheral blood. These receptors were collected from a human donor with active or convalescent COVID-19. The donor label of this sample is uncertain.

This sequence joins TRBV12-3 or TRBV12-4 and TRBJ1-1, with D possibly matching TRBD1 (6 bases). V was pared by 6 bases and J by 2 bases, with 10 bases between. This CDR3 has 13 amino acids. DNA for the CDR3: TGTGCCAGCAGACGACAGGCAAACACTGAAGCTTTCTTT. The encoded protein is CASRRQANTEAFF.

This clone showed up just once. This chain uses TRBV10-3 with TRBJ1-5; D may be TRBD1 (5 bases). Germline V gene data show CDR1 as ENHRY and CDR2 as SYGVKD. The V end lost 2 bases, the J end lost 11 bases, and 16 bases lay between the germline ends. The CDR3 has 14 amino acids. The CDR3 region has the DNA TGTGCCATCAGTGAGAACGGCGGGGCCGGGTCCCAGCATTTT. Protein product: CAISENGGAGSQHF.

J is TRBJ1-3 and V is TRBV5-8; unclear D gene. Trimming took 4 bases from V and 0 from J, leaving 8 bases between them. The CDR3 extends over 14 amino acids. The germline V gene encodes CDR1 SGHTS and CDR2 YDEGEE. CDR3 DNA sequence: TGTGCCAGCAGCGTGACATTCTCTGGAAACACCATATATTTT. This sequence encodes CASSVTFSGNTIYF.

This chain connects TRBV6-4 to TRBJ2-1; 14 positions match TRBD2. From germline, CDR1 is MRHNA and CDR2 SNTAGT. The CDR3 covers 14 residues. Trimming took 9 bases from V and 8 from J; bases not matched to a gene: 6. CDR3 DNA sequence: TGTGCCAGAGGGACTAGCGGGAGAGTATATGAGCAGTTCTTC. Translating it yields CARGTSGRVYEQFF.

V is TRBV27 and J is TRBJ1-2, with a possible D match to TRBD1 (5 bases). CDR1 and CDR2 (germline): MNHEY, SMNVEV (reference sequence). The V and J ends lost 2 bases and 6 bases respectively, with 10 bases between them. This CDR3 spans 13 amino acids. Here the CDR3 reads CASSLIGTDGYTF. CDR3 DNA: TGTGCCAGCAGTTTAATAGGGACTGATGGCTACACCTTC.

The genes are TRBV12-5 and TRBJ2-7, with 9 bases lining up with TRBD2. The CDR3 runs to 19 residues. Trimming cost V 1 base and J 3 bases; bases outside gene matches: 16. The germline gives CDR1 LGHNT, CDR2 FRNRAP. CDR3 DNA: TGTGCTAGTGGTTTGGGACAGGGTTACTTTGCGGGAGGGAACTACGAGCAGTACTTC. Amino acid sequence: CASGLGQGYFAGGNYEQYF. Full variable domain (missing parts from reference TRBV12-5 and TRBJ2-7): DARVTQTPRHKVTEMGQEVTMRCQPILGHNTVFWYRQTMMQGLELLAYFRNRAPLDDSGMPKDRFSAEMPDATLATLKIQPSEPRDSAVYFCASGLGQGYFAGGNYEQYFGPGTRLTVT.

V is TRBV5-6 and J is TRBJ2-1; 8 nucleotides agree with TRBD2. This CDR3 comprises 16 residues. V lost 0 bases and J lost 4; bases outside the gene matches: 6. The germline CDR1 and CDR2 sequences are SGHDT and YYEEEE. The CDR3 sequence: CASSLEPSGLYNEQFF. CDR3 in DNA: TGTGCCAGCAGCTTGGAGCCTAGCGGGTTATACAATGAGCAGTTCTTC.

The gene calls are TRBV28 and TRBJ2-1, with a possible D match to TRBD1 (5 bases). With 6 bases removed from V and 0 bases from J, the gap between germline ends came to 18 bases. CDR1 and CDR2 from the germline V gene are MDHEN and SYDVKM. The CDR3 contains 17 residues. The DNA for the CDR3 is TGTGCCAGCAGGGGCCAAGGGGATAGCCACTCCTACAATGAGCAGTTCTTC. Translating gives CASRGQGDSHSYNEQFF.

V usage is TRBV28 and J usage is TRBJ2-7; TRBD2 might be the D (6 bases). The CDR3 has 14 amino acids. Germline V lookup: CDR1 MDHEN, CDR2 SYDVKM. Trimming removed 8 bases at V and 3 bases at J, with 17 bases between. CDR3 bases: TGTGCCAGCGTCCAGGCCCGGGGGAACTACGAGCAGTACTTC. Its translation: CASVQARGNYEQYF. The full variable domain, in which reference TRBV28 and TRBJ2-7 provide the parts outside the CDR3, is DVKVTQSSRYLVKRTGEKVFLECVQDMDHENMFWYRQDPGLGLRLIYFSYDVKMKEKGDIPEGYSVSREKKERFSLILESASTNQTSMYLCASVQARGNYEQYFGPGTRLTVT.

CDR3 residues: CASSLQGAKTEAFF. CDR3 DNA: TGTGCCAGCAGCCTACAGGGGGCGAAAACTGAAGCTTTCTTT. This chain connects TRBV5-4 to TRBJ1-1, with 9 bases that match TRBD1. The V gene end was trimmed by 4 bases and the J gene end by 5 bases; junction bases not matched to a gene: 6. This CDR3 contains 14 residues. Germline CDR1 SGHNT, CDR2 YYREEE (reference sequence).

The chain carries TRBV7-9 and TRBJ1-2; 7 bases fit TRBD1. The CDR3 runs 14 residues. With 5 bases clipped from V and 1 base from J, the junction kept 4 bases outside the gene matches. Germline CDR1 reads SEHNR; CDR2 reads FQNEAQ (reference sequence). The CDR3 DNA follows: TGTGCCAGCAGCGGGGGACAGCATAACTATGGCTACACCTTC. Its protein is CASSGGQHNYGYTF. The full variable domain, completed using reference TRBV7-9 and TRBJ1-2, is DTGVSQNPRHKITKRGQNVTFRCDPISEHNRLYWYRQTLGQGPEFLTYFQNEAQLEKSRLLSDRFSAERPKGSFSTLEIQRTEQGDSAMYLCASSGGQHNYGYTFGSGTRLTVV.

This chain connects TRBV5-1 to TRBJ2-1; 8 bases are shared with TRBD2. The CDR3 has 11 amino acids. The V and J ends lost 0 bases and 15 bases, in that order; junction bases with no gene match: 2. CDR1 and CDR2 (germline): SGHRS, YFSETQ. The CDR3 coding sequence is TGCGCCAGCAGCTTGGAGGGACTAGTGTTCTTC. This codes for CASSLEGLVFF.

The J gene is TRBJ2-3, the V gene TRBV27; 9 bases agree with TRBD1. There are 15 residues in the CDR3. Losses at the gene ends were 6 bases for V and 3 bases for J; bases not matched to a gene: 7. Germline loops: CDR1 MNHEY, CDR2 SMNVEV (reference sequence). CDR3 residues: CASRYRGQATDTQYF. The CDR3 DNA follows: TGTGCCAGCAGATACAGGGGGCAAGCTACAGATACGCAGTATTTT.

This chain links TRBV18 with TRBJ2-1; 8 bases are shared with TRBD1. V was clipped by 2 bases and J by 5 bases; unmatched bases: 5. The CDR3 spans 15 residues. Germline V gene lookup returns CDR1 KGHSH and CDR2 LQKENI. The CDR3 region has the DNA TGTGCCAGCTCACCATTTCCCAGGGGGCACAATGAGCAGTTCTTC. Protein sequence: CASSPFPRGHNEQFF. The whole variable domain, filled in from reference TRBV18 and TRBJ2-1, reads NAGVMQNPRHLVRRRGQEARLRCSPMKGHSHVYWYRQLPEEGLKFMVYLQKENIIDESGMPKERFSAEFPKEGPSILRIQQVVRGDSAAYFCASSPFPRGHNEQFFGPGTRLTVL.

The chain combines TRBV4-3 with TRBJ1-4; 8 bases agree with TRBD1. J was trimmed by 5 bases and V by 4 bases; bases with no gene match: 6. CDR1 is LGHNA, CDR2 YSLEER, per germline. CDR3 length: 15 residues. As DNA, the CDR3 is TGCGCCAGCAGCCGAGGCAGGGGGCTGAATGAAAAACTGTTTTTT. Encoded protein: CASSRGRGLNEKLFF.

The genes are TRBV7-8 and TRBJ2-3, with D uncertain. V gave up 1 base and J gave up 0 bases, with 11 bases separating them. CDR3 length: 16 amino acids. From germline, CDR1 is SGHVS and CDR2 FQNEAQ. CDR3 protein: CASSLGVTRSTDTQYF. The CDR3 nucleotides read TGTGCCAGCAGCTTAGGGGTGACCAGGAGCACAGATACGCAGTATTTT.

The chain couples TRBV12-3 or TRBV12-4 to TRBJ2-1; maybe TRBD2 (5 bases). This CDR3 region has 11 residues. Trimming stripped 3 bases from V and 9 bases from J, with 6 bases between. The CDR3 DNA reads TGTGCCAGCAGTTTCGGGATTGAGCAGTTCTTC. This codes for CASSFGIEQFF.

The chain combines TRBV19 with TRBJ1-5, with 10 bases matching TRBD1. Trimming removed 7 bases from V and 5 bases from J; junction bases left unmatched: 5. The CDR3 covers 14 residues. Germline lookup yields CDR1 LNHDA and CDR2 SQIVND (reference sequence). The CDR3 DNA reads TGTGCCAGTACCACGACAGGGGGCTATCAGCCCCAGCATTTT. It is translated as CASTTTGGYQPQHF.

The chain recombines TRBV7-2 with TRBJ2-3; D perhaps matches TRBD2 (5 bases). Germline assignment: CDR1 SGHTA and CDR2 FQGNSA. V lost 5 bases and J lost 0, with 9 bases in between. The CDR3 extends over 14 amino acids. CDR3 protein: CASSEDFSTDTQYF. Written as DNA, the CDR3 is TGTGCCAGCAGCGAGGACTTCAGCACAGATACGCAGTATTTT.

The gene calls are TRBV2 and TRBJ2-1; TRBD2 aligns across 10 bases. This CDR3 has 18 residues. Germline lookup yields CDR1 SNHLY and CDR2 FYNNEI. V shed 3 bases, J shed 3 bases, and the junction held 11 bases outside the gene matches. The CDR3 bases are TGTGCCAGCAGTGATGGGCGGATGCTAGCGGGAGTCTACAATGAGCAGTTCTTC. Its protein is CASSDGRMLAGVYNEQFF.

The V and J genes are TRBV6-5 and TRBJ2-5; 8 nucleotides agree with TRBD1. V lost 2 bases and J lost 4; bases outside the gene matches: 6. Germline loops: CDR1 MNHEY, CDR2 SVGAGI. This CDR3 contains 15 residues. CDR3: CASSYRQGSGETQYF. DNA for the CDR3: TGTGCCAGCAGTTACCGACAGGGGAGTGGAGAGACCCAGTACTTC.

The J gene is TRBJ2-3, the V gene TRBV5-1; D call uncertain. The ends were cut back, 2 bases at V and 4 bases at J, with 5 bases in the middle. Germline V gene data show CDR1 as SGHRS and CDR2 as YFSETQ. The CDR3 extends over 12 amino acids. This CDR3 reads CASSFSSDTQYF. CDR3 coding DNA: TGCGCCAGCAGCTTCTCCTCAGATACGCAGTATTTT.

V and J are TRBV6-6 and TRBJ2-5, with TRBD1 identical over 8 bases. The CDR3 is 16 residues long. With 2 bases clipped from V and 2 bases from J, the junction kept 7 bases outside the gene matches. Looked up from germline, CDR1 is MNHNY and CDR2 is SVGAGI (reference sequence). CDR3 sequence (DNA): TGTGCCAGCAGTTACGGGGGGCAGGGGGCGCAAGAGACCCAGTACTTC. The encoded protein is CASSYGGQGAQETQYF.

This clone came up once. The V call is TRBV12-3 or TRBV12-4, the J call TRBJ2-7, with D unclear. The CDR3 extends over 11 amino acids. The V end was cut by 5 bases, the J end by 5 bases, with 7 bases between. For the CDR3, the DNA is TGTGCCAGCAGTCAAGCGAACGAGCAGTACTTC. Translation: CASSQANEQYF.

This chain connects TRBV5-4 to TRBJ2-1; the match to TRBD2 covers 10 bases. The CDR3 covers 16 residues. After removal of 4 bases from V and 0 bases from J, the junction contained 4 bases not matched to a gene. Looked up from germline, CDR1 is SGHNT and CDR2 is YYREEE (reference sequence). CDR3 in amino acids: CASSPLAGASYNEQFF. Written as DNA, the CDR3 is TGTGCCAGCAGCCCTCTAGCGGGAGCCTCCTACAATGAGCAGTTCTTC. The whole variable domain, filled in from reference TRBV5-4 and TRBJ2-1, reads ETGVTQSPTHLIKTRGQQVTLRCSSQSGHNTVSWYQQALGQGPQFIFQYYREEENGRGNFPPRFSGLQFPNYSSELNVNALELDDSALYLCASSPLAGASYNEQFFGPGTRLTVL.

The chain couples TRBV6-2 or TRBV6-3 to TRBJ2-1, with a possible D match to TRBD2 (7 bases). The CDR3 extends over 16 amino acids. Trimming took 6 bases from V and 9 from J, leaving 24 bases between them. From germline, CDR1 is MNHEY and CDR2 SVGEGT. CDR3 DNA: TGTGCCAGCAGCCAGGGGTCTAGCGGAGTTGGAAGTGAGCAGTTCTTC. Residues: CASSQGSSGVGSEQFF.

J is TRBJ1-4 and V is TRBV24-1; TRBD1 agrees at 9 bases. This CDR3 contains 17 residues. Germline-derived CDR1 and CDR2 are KGHDR and SFDVKD. With V trimmed by 6 bases and J by 3 bases, 10 bases remained unmatched. CDR3 sequence (DNA): TGTGCCACCAGTCCGAATACAGGGGGCGCGGCTAATGAAAAACTGTTTTTT. This sequence encodes CATSPNTGGAANEKLFF.

The rearrangement joins TRBV7-8 to TRBJ2-3, with TRBD2 identical over 9 bases. This CDR3 spans 15 amino acids. CDR1 SGHVS and CDR2 FQNEAQ come from the germline V gene. V shed 1 base and J 5 bases; nucleotides not matched to a gene: 4. The CDR3 here is CASSLGSGSGDTQYF. The CDR3 DNA sequence: TGTGCCAGCAGCTTAGGTAGCGGGAGCGGAGATACGCAGTATTTT.

This rearrangement joins TRBV24-1 to TRBJ2-5; the D gene is possibly TRBD1 (6 bases). V lost 1 base and J lost 2, with 10 bases in between. From germline, CDR1 is KGHDR and CDR2 SFDVKD. This CDR3 has 15 amino acids. CDR3 protein: CATSDFMTGQETQYF. In DNA form, the CDR3 reads TGTGCCACCAGTGATTTTATGACAGGTCAAGAGACCCAGTACTTC.

Only a few counts were recorded for this clone. The V gene is TRBV7-9, the J gene TRBJ2-7; 9 positions agree with TRBD1. The CDR3 has 12 residues. V lost 8 bases to trimming and J lost 3 bases; unmatched junction nucleotides: 2. CDR1 and CDR2 (germline): SEHNR, FQNEAQ (reference sequence). The CDR3 is CASAGQGYEQYF. In DNA form, the CDR3 reads TGTGCCAGCGCGGGACAGGGCTACGAGCAGTACTTC. Full variable domain (missing parts from reference TRBV7-9 and TRBJ2-7): DTGVSQNPRHKITKRGQNVTFRCDPISEHNRLYWYRQTLGQGPEFLTYFQNEAQLEKSRLLSDRFSAERPKGSFSTLEIQRTEQGDSAMYLCASAGQGYEQYFGPGTRLTVT.

The genes are TRBV13 and TRBJ2-7, with unresolved D. Trimming stripped 2 bases from V and 0 bases from J, with 11 bases between. CDR1 is PRHDT and CDR2 is FYEKMQ in the germline V gene (reference sequence). The CDR3 is 15 residues long. Here the CDR3 DNA reads TGTGCCAGCAGCTTAAACCAGGTAGGCTCCTACGAGCAGTACTTC. This codes for CASSLNQVGSYEQYF.

This clone has only a few counts. J is TRBJ1-5 and V is TRBV6-5; 11 nucleotides line up with TRBD1. The trim removed 7 bases at V and 6 bases at J, leaving 8 bases unmatched. Germline V CDR1 and CDR2: MNHEY, SVGAGI. The CDR3 is made up of 15 amino acids. The CDR3: CASKAGTGGTQPQHF. CDR3 nucleotide sequence: TGTGCCAGCAAGGCAGGGACAGGGGGTACTCAGCCCCAGCATTTT.